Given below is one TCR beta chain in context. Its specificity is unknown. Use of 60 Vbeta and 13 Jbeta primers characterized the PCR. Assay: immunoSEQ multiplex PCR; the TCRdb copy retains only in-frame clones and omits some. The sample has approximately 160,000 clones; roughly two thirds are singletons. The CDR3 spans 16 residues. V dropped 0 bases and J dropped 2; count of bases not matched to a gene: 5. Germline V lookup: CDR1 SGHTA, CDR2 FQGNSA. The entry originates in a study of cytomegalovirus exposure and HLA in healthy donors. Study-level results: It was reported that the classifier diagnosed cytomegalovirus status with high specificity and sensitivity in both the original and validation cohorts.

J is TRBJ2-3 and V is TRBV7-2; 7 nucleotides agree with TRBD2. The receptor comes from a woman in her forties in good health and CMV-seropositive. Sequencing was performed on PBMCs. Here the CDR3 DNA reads TGTGCCAGCAGCTTAGCACAAGCGGGGAACACAGATACGCAGTATTTT. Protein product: CASSLAQAGNTDTQYF.